This T cell receptor (beta chain) was sequenced in a study of CD8 T cells in Susac syndrome. Sequencing targeted TCR beta in blood CD8+ and CD4+ T cells. The RNA, about 0.5 to 1 ug, was put through reverse transcription using random hexamers. Via MiXCR, TCRdb re-called the immunoSEQ multiplex PCR reads, giving one row per CDR3 protein. The sample records about 180,000 distinct CDR3 sequences, 95% being singletons. The receptor was isolated from a human donor with multiple sclerosis. Sequenced material: CD4+ T cells from PBMCs.

CDR3 sequence (DNA): TGTGCCAGTAGTTTTGGGCCTCGGGACGAGCAGTACTTC. This translates into CASSFGPRDEQYF. J is TRBJ2-7 and V is TRBV19; D ambiguous. The V and J ends lost 5 bases and 5 bases respectively, with 13 bases between them. This CDR3 has 13 residues. Germline V gives CDR1 LNHDA, CDR2 SQIVND (reference sequence).